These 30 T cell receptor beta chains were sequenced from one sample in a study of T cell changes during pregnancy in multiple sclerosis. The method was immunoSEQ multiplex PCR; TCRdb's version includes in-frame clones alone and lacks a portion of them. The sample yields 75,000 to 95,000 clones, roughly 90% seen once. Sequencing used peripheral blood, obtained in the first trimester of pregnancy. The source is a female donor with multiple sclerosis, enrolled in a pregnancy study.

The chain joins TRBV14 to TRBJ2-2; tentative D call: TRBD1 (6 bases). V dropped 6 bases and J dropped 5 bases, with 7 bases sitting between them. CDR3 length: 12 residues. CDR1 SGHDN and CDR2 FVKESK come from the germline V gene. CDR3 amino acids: CASRQGTGELFF. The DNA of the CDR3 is TGTGCCAGCAGGCAGGGGACCGGGGAGCTGTTTTTT.

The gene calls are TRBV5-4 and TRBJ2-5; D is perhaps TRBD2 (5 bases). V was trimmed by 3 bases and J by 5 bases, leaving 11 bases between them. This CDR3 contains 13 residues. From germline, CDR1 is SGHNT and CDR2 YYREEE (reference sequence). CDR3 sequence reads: CASSSWRVETQYF. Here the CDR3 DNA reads TGTGCCAGCAGCTCTTGGCGGGTGGAGACCCAGTACTTC.

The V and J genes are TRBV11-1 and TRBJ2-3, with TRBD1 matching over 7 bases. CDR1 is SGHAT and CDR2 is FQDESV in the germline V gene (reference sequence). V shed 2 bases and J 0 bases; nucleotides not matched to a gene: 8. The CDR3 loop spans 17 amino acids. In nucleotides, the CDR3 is TGTGCCAGCAGCTTACAGTACGGGACAGCGAGCACAGATACGCAGTATTTT. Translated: CASSLQYGTASTDTQYF.

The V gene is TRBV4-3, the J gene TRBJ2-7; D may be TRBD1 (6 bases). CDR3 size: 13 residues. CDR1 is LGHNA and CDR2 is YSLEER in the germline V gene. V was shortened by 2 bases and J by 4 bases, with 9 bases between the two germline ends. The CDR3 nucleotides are TGCGCCAGCAGCCAAAGGACAGATTACGAGCAGTACTTC. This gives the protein CASSQRTDYEQYF.

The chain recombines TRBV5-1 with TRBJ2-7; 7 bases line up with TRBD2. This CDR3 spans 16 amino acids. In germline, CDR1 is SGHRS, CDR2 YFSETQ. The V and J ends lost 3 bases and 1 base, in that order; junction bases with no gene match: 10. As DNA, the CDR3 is TGCGCCAGCAGCTGGCTTGCGGGAGAGGTATCCTACGAGCAGTACTTC. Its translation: CASSWLAGEVSYEQYF.

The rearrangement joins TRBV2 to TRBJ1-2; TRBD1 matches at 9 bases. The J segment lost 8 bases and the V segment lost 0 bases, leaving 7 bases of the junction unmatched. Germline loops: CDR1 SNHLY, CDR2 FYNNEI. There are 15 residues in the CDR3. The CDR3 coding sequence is TGTGCCAGCAGTGAAGCGAGGGGGGACAGGGTCGGCTACACCTTC. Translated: CASSEARGDRVGYTF.

The CDR3 spells CASNPWGWTGLDGYTF. The CDR3 nucleotides are TGTGCCAGCAACCCTTGGGGGTGGACAGGGCTCGATGGCTACACCTTC. This rearrangement joins TRBV7-9 to TRBJ1-2, with TRBD1 matching 8 bases. The CDR3 runs to 16 residues. CDR1 and CDR2 from the germline V gene are SEHNR and FQNEAQ (reference sequence). J was trimmed by 6 bases and V by 7 bases; bases with no gene match: 16.

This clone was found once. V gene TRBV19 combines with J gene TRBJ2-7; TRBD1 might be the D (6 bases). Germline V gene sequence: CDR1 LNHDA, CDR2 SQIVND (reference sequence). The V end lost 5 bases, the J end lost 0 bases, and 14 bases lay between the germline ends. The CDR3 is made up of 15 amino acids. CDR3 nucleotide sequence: TGTGCCAGTAGTCCGGACAGAAGGGCCTCCTACGAGCAGTACTTC. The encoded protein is CASSPDRRASYEQYF.

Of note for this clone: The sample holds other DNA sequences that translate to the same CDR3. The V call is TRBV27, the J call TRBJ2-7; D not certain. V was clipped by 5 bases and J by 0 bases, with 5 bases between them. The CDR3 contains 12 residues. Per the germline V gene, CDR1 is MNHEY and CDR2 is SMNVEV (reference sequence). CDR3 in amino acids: CASSLSSYEQYF. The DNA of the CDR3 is TGTGCCAGCAGTCTCAGCTCCTACGAGCAGTACTTC.

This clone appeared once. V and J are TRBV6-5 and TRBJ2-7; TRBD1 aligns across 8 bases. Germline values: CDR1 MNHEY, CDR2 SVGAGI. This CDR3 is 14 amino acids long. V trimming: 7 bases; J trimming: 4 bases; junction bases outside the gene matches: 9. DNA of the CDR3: TGTGCCAGCAAAATAGGACAGGGTCATTACGAGCAGTACTTC. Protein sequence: CASKIGQGHYEQYF.

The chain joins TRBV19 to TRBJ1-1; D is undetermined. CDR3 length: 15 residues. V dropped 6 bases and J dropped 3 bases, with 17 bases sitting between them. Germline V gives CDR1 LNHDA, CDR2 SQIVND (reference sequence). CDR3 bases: TGTGCCAGTAGGATGGCCGACGGAGCCTACACTGAAGCTTTCTTT. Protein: CASRMADGAYTEAFF.

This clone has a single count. CDR3 loop: CASSPRTSGSGEQYF. The CDR3 nucleotides are TGTGCCAGTAGTCCTCGGACTAGCGGGAGCGGCGAGCAGTACTTC. The chain recombines TRBV19 with TRBJ2-7, with 13 bases matching TRBD2. V was clipped by 5 bases and J by 6 bases; unmatched bases: 7. This CDR3 comprises 15 residues. Germline V gene sequence: CDR1 LNHDA, CDR2 SQIVND (reference sequence). Full variable domain (outside the CDR3, taken from reference TRBV19 and TRBJ2-7): DGGITQSPKYLFRKEGQNVTLSCEQNLNHDAMYWYRQDPGQGLRLIYYSQIVNDFQKGDIAEGYSVSREKKESFPLTVTSAQKNPTAFYLCASSPRTSGSGEQYFGPGTRLTVT.

The CDR3 here is CASSRSGTAYNEQFF. The CDR3 DNA sequence: TGCGCCAGCAGCCGATCCGGGACAGCTTACAATGAGCAGTTCTTC. This chain links TRBV4-1 with TRBJ2-1; 7 nucleotides line up with TRBD1. The V gene's germline CDR1 is MGHRA and CDR2 YSYEKL. This CDR3 spans 15 amino acids. Losses at the gene ends were 4 bases for V and 4 bases for J; bases not matched to a gene: 7.

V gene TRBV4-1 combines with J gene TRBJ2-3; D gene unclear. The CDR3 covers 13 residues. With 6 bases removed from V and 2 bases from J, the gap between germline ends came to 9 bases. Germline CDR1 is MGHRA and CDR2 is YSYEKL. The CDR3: CASSMRYTDTQYF. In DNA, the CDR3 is TGCGCCAGCAGTATGCGGTACACAGATACGCAGTATTTT.

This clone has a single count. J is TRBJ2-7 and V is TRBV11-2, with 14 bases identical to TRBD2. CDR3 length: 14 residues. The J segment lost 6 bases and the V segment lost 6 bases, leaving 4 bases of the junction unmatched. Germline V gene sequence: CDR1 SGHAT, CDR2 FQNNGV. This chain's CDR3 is CASRPGLAGVEQYF. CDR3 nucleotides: TGTGCCAGCAGACCGGGACTAGCGGGAGTCGAGCAGTACTTC. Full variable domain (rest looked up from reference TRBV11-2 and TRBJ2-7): EAGVAQSPRYKIIEKRQSVAFWCNPISGHATLYWYQQILGQGPKLLIQFQNNGVVDDSQLPKDRFSAERLKGVDSTLKIQPAKLEDSAVYLCASRPGLAGVEQYFGPGTRLTVT.

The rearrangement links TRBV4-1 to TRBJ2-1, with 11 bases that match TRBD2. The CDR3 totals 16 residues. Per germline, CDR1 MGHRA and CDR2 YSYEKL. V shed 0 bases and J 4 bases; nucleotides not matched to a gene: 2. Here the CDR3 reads CASSQEGLAAYNEQFF. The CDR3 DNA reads TGCGCCAGCAGCCAAGAGGGACTAGCGGCTTACAATGAGCAGTTCTTC.

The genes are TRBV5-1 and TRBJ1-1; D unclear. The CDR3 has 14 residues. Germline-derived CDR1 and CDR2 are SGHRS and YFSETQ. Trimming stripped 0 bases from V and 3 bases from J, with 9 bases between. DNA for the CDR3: TGCGCCAGCAGCTTGGGTCGGTTAGACACTGAAGCTTTCTTT. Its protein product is CASSLGRLDTEAFF. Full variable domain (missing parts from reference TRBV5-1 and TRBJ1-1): KAGVTQTPRYLIKTRGQQVTLSCSPISGHRSVSWYQQTPGQGLQFLFEYFSETQRNKGNFPGRFSGRQFSNSRSEMNVSTLELGDSALYLCASSLGRLDTEAFFGQGTRLTVV.

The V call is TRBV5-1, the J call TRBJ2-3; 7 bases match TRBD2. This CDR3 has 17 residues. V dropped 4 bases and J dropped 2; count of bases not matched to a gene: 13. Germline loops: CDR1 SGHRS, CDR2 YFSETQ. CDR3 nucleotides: TGCGCCAGCAGCCCCTTACCCGGCGGGGGAACCACAGATACGCAGTATTTT. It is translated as CASSPLPGGGTTDTQYF.

Here the CDR3 reads CSVAGDYGYTF. CDR3 nucleotide sequence: TGCAGCGTTGCAGGGGACTATGGCTACACCTTC. V usage is TRBV29-1 and J usage is TRBJ1-2; a possible D gene is TRBD1 (6 bases). CDR3 length: 11 amino acids. Germline loops: CDR1 SQVTM, CDR2 ANQGSEA. V was shortened by 4 bases and J by 3 bases, with 6 bases between the two germline ends.

CDR3 amino acids: CASSHSNSGRADEQFF. The CDR3 bases are TGCGCCAGCAGCCATTCGAATAGCGGGAGGGCCGATGAGCAGTTCTTC. This rearrangement joins TRBV5-1 to TRBJ2-1, with 11 positions matching TRBD2. Germline V gives CDR1 SGHRS, CDR2 YFSETQ. The CDR3 contains 16 residues. J gave up 8 bases and V 4 bases, and 11 bases lay outside the gene matches.

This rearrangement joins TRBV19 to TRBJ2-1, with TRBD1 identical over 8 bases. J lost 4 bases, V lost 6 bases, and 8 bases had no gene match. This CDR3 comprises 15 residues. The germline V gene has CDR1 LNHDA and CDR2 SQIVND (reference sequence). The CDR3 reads CASRVGQGLYNEQFF. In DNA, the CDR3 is TGTGCCAGTAGAGTAGGACAGGGACTTTACAATGAGCAGTTCTTC.

CDR3 bases: TGTGCCAGCAGTTTGAGGGGGTTGTCGCGTGAAGCTTTCTTT. It yields the protein CASSLRGLSREAFF. V gene TRBV28 combines with J gene TRBJ1-1; possible D gene TRBD1, 6 bases. Germline V CDR1 and CDR2: MDHEN, SYDVKM. Deletions cut 3 bases from V and 7 bases from J, with 15 bases between. CDR3 length: 14 amino acids.

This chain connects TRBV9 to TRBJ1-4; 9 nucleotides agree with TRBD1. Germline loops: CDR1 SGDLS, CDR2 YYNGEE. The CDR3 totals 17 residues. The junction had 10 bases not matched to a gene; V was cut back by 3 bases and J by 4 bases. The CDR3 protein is CASSDGTGQEVNEKLFF. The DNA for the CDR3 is TGTGCCAGCAGCGACGGGACAGGGCAAGAGGTTAATGAAAAACTGTTTTTT.

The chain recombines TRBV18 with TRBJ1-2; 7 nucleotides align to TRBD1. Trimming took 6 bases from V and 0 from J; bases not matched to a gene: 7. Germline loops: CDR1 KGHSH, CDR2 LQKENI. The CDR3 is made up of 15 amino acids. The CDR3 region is CASSHDREANYGYTF. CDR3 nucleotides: TGTGCCAGCTCCCACGACAGGGAGGCTAACTATGGCTACACCTTC. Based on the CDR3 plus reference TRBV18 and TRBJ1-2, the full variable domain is NAGVMQNPRHLVRRRGQEARLRCSPMKGHSHVYWYRQLPEEGLKFMVYLQKENIIDESGMPKERFSAEFPKEGPSILRIQQVVRGDSAAYFCASSHDREANYGYTFGSGTRLTVV.

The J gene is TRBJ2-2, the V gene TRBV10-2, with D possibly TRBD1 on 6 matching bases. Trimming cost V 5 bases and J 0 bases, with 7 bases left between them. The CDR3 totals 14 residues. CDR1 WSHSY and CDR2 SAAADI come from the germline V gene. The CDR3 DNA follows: TGCGCCAGCAGTTGGACAGCGAACACCGGGGAGCTGTTTTTT. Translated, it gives CASSWTANTGELFF.

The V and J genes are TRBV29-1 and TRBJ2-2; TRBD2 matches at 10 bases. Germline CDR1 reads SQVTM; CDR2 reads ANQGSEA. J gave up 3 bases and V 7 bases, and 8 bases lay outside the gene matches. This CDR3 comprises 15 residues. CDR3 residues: CSAETSGWDTGELFF. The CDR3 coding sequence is TGCAGCGCCGAGACTAGCGGGTGGGACACCGGGGAGCTGTTTTTT.

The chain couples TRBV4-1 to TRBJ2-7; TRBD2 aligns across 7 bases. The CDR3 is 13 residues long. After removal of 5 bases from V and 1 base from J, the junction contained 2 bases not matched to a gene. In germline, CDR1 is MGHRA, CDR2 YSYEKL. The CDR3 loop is CASSKGLSYEQYF. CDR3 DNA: TGCGCCAGCAGCAAGGGACTATCCTACGAGCAGTACTTC.

In DNA form, the CDR3 reads TGCAGCGTTTTAGCGTTTGCAGATACGCAGTATTTT. Translating it yields CSVLAFADTQYF. The V call is TRBV29-1, the J call TRBJ2-3, with a possible D match to TRBD2 (5 bases). Trimming took off 5 bases at V and 4 bases at J, with 10 bases between the two ends. This CDR3 comprises 12 residues. Germline CDR1 and CDR2: SQVTM and ANQGSEA.

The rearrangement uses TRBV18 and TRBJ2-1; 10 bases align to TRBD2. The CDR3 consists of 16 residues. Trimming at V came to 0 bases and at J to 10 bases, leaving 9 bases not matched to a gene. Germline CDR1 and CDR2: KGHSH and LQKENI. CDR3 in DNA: TGTGCCAGCTCACCACCGGGCCTAGCGGGAGTAAACGAGCAGTTCTTC. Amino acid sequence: CASSPPGLAGVNEQFF.

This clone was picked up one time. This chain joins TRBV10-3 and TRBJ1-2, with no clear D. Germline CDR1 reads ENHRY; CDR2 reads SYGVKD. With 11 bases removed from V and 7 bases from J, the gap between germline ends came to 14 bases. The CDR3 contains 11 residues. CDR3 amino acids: CASQGGGGYTF. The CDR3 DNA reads TGTGCCTCGCAAGGCGGTGGTGGCTACACCTTC.